These 24 T cell receptor beta chains came from one sample sequenced in a study of identical twins. Using its own MiXCR run on the 5' RACE reads, TCRdb lists one record per CDR3 protein. In the table there are approximately 1.8 million distinct CDR3 sequences, less than 35% of which are singletons. Sequenced: cord blood. These receptors were collected from a newborn girl in good health.

This clonotype was observed a handful of times. The rearrangement links TRBV27 to TRBJ2-1; 11 bases are shared with TRBD1. The V segment lost 6 bases and the J segment 9 bases; nucleotides outside the gene matches: 13. This CDR3 is built from 16 residues. Germline V CDR1 and CDR2: MNHEY, SMNVEV (reference sequence). The CDR3 is CASSPTWRTGGGEQFF. DNA for the CDR3: TGTGCCAGCAGCCCGACATGGCGGACAGGGGGCGGTGAGCAGTTCTTC.

The chain uses TRBV12-3 or TRBV12-4 and TRBJ1-1; D remains ambiguous. The CDR3 covers 13 residues. The CDR3 spells CVTRRGMNTEAFF. DNA of the CDR3: TGTGTCACCCGTAGAGGGATGAACACTGAAGCTTTCTTT.

This clonotype occurred a few times. The rearrangement joins TRBV5-5 to TRBJ1-2; 9 positions match TRBD1. The ends lost 4 bases at V and 0 bases at J; junction bases unmatched: 7. CDR1 is SGHKS and CDR2 is YYEKEE in the germline V gene (reference sequence). The CDR3 length is 16 residues. For the CDR3, the DNA is TGTGCCAGCAGCCGCGCCGGGGACAGGGCTAACTATGGCTACACCTTC. It specifies CASSRAGDRANYGYTF. The full variable domain, its missing parts supplied by reference TRBV5-5 and TRBJ1-2, is DAGVTQSPTHLIKTRGQQVTLRCSPISGHKSVSWYQQVLGQGPQFIFQYYEKEERGRGNFPDRFSARQFPNYSSELNVNALLLGDSALYLCASSRAGDRANYGYTFGSGTRLTVV.

This clonotype occurred a few times. The J gene is TRBJ2-7, the V gene TRBV20-1; a weak D match, TRBD2 (5 bases). Trimming stripped 3 bases from V and 7 bases from J, with 13 bases between. The germline V gene has CDR1 DFQATT and CDR2 SNEGSKA (reference sequence). The CDR3 consists of 12 residues. The CDR3 is CSASLPTGEQYF. CDR3 bases: TGCAGTGCTAGTCTCCCAACGGGAGAGCAGTACTTC.

Regarding this clonotype: This could be a read error, since a much larger clone is one nucleotide away. The chain is built from TRBV29-1 and TRBJ2-1; a possible D gene is TRBD2 (5 bases). V shed 7 bases and J shed 9 bases, with 10 bases lying between them. CDR1 and CDR2 from the germline V gene are SQVTM and ANQGSEA. The CDR3 contains 10 residues. The DNA of the CDR3 is TGCAGCGGACTACAGAGTGAGCAGTTCTTC. This encodes CSGLQSEQFF.

CDR3 DNA: TGCAGTGCTAGCGCCCTTAACTACAATGAGCAGTTCTTC. This translates into CSASALNYNEQFF. This chain uses TRBV20-1 with TRBJ2-1; no clear D gene. This CDR3 has 13 amino acids. V lost 3 bases and J 3 bases, leaving 9 bases between the germline ends. Germline V gene sequence: CDR1 DFQATT, CDR2 SNEGSKA (reference sequence).

The chain employs TRBV6-2 or TRBV6-3 and TRBJ1-3, with 7 bases fitting TRBD1. The V and J ends lost 2 bases and 1 base, in that order; junction bases with no gene match: 5. The CDR3 sequence is 16 residues long. CDR1 and CDR2 from the germline V gene are MNHEY and SVGEGT. The CDR3 spells CASSYRDRSSGNTIYF. In DNA, the CDR3 is TGTGCCAGCAGTTACCGGGACAGATCTTCTGGAAACACCATATATTTT.

The rearrangement joins TRBV13 to TRBJ1-1, with 9 bases fitting TRBD1. This CDR3 contains 16 residues. J gave up 8 bases and V 4 bases, and 14 bases lay outside the gene matches. The germline CDR1 and CDR2 sequences are PRHDT and FYEKMQ (reference sequence). The CDR3 DNA follows: TGTGCCAGCAGCTCACGTCCCGGGACAGGGACGGGGGAAGCTTTCTTT. As protein: CASSSRPGTGTGEAFF.

The chain has TRBV21-1 and TRBJ1-3. TRBV21-1 is a listed pseudogene. The CDR3 spans 17 residues. CDR3 amino acids: CASSKPNGYYSGNTIYF. In DNA form, the CDR3 reads TGTGCCAGCAGCAAACCGAACGGATACTACTCTGGAAACACCATATATTTT.

This clonotype was recorded a few times. The gene calls are TRBV7-9 and TRBJ2-7, with 10 nucleotides matching TRBD1. The CDR3 extends over 16 amino acids. CDR1 is SEHNR and CDR2 is FQNEAQ in the germline V gene (reference sequence). After removal of 5 bases from V and 6 bases from J, the junction contained 13 bases not matched to a gene. The CDR3 DNA sequence: TGTGCCAGCAGCCAAGACCCGGGACAGGGGACCACCGAGCAGTACTTC. Residues: CASSQDPGQGTTEQYF.

This clonotype was recorded a few times. This chain links TRBV7-9 with TRBJ2-3; possible D gene TRBD2, 5 bases. CDR3 length equals 17 residues. The V end lost 1 base, the J end lost 1 base, and 15 bases lay between the germline ends. Germline CDR1 reads SEHNR; CDR2 reads FQNEAQ (reference sequence). CDR3 sequence reads: CASSLGRLGLRTDTQYF. The CDR3 DNA sequence: TGTGCCAGCAGCTTAGGACGGTTAGGACTCCGCACAGATACGCAGTATTTT.

This clonotype was detected only a few times. V is TRBV5-1 and J is TRBJ2-1; no clear D gene. This CDR3 is built from 15 residues. From germline, CDR1 is SGHRS and CDR2 YFSETQ. The ends were cut back, 1 base at V and 2 bases at J, with 10 bases in the middle. CDR3 amino acids: CASSLPLAAYNEQFF. CDR3 coding DNA: TGCGCCAGCAGCTTGCCTCTGGCGGCCTACAATGAGCAGTTCTTC.

The chain uses TRBV20-1 and TRBJ1-5; a possible D gene is TRBD1 (6 bases). The CDR3 consists of 13 residues. Germline V gene lookup returns CDR1 DFQATT and CDR2 SNEGSKA (reference sequence). The V gene lost 6 bases and the J gene lost 3 bases, with 12 bases spanning the gap. CDR3 in amino acids: CSAYRQVNQPQHF. The CDR3 region has the DNA TGCAGTGCGTACAGACAGGTCAATCAGCCCCAGCATTTT.

This clonotype was observed a few times. The chain combines TRBV25-1 with TRBJ2-3; D gene unclear. V lost 3 bases and J lost 0, with 7 bases in between. This CDR3 is built from 14 residues. CDR1 is MGHDK, CDR2 SYGVNS, per germline. The CDR3 nucleotides read TGTGCCAGCAGTGACCCGGCTAGCACAGATACGCAGTATTTT. It encodes CASSDPASTDTQYF.

This clonotype was seen more than once but under ten times. V gene TRBV29-1 combines with J gene TRBJ2-3; a weak D match, TRBD2 (7 bases). Trimming removed 5 bases from V and 6 bases from J, with 18 bases in between. The CDR3 loop spans 14 amino acids. Germline loops: CDR1 SQVTM, CDR2 ANQGSEA. The CDR3 is CSVYGRGAGDTQYF. Here the CDR3 DNA reads TGCAGCGTTTACGGACGGGGGGCTGGTGATACGCAGTATTTT.

The CDR3 bases are TGTGCCAGCAGCCCCAAAGCGGGAGGAGGCTACGAGCAGTACTTC. This codes for CASSPKAGGGYEQYF. The rearrangement uses TRBV27 and TRBJ2-4; 9 bases line up with TRBD2. Near its end, the DNA agrees better with TRBJ2-7, so the J call may be wrong. Germline-derived CDR1 and CDR2 are MNHEY and SMNVEV (reference sequence). CDR3 length: 15 amino acids.

This clonotype was seen a handful of times. The genes are TRBV12-3 or TRBV12-4 and TRBJ2-1; D is possibly TRBD1 (5 bases). The length of the CDR3 is 15 residues. V shed 1 base and J shed 3 bases, with 10 bases lying between them. CDR3 region: CASSLGSRVYNEQFF. In nucleotides, the CDR3 is TGTGCCAGCAGTTTAGGATCCAGGGTCTACAATGAGCAGTTCTTC.

The chain recombines TRBV7-2 with TRBJ2-1, with 13 bases fitting TRBD2. J gave up 7 bases and V 1 base, and 10 bases lay outside the gene matches. There are 18 residues in the CDR3. Per the germline V gene, CDR1 is SGHTA and CDR2 is FQGNSA. CDR3 region: CASSLGPPGLAGANEQFF. The CDR3 DNA reads as TGTGCCAGCAGCTTAGGCCCCCCTGGACTAGCGGGGGCAAATGAGCAGTTCTTC. Using reference TRBV7-2 and TRBJ2-1 for the parts outside the CDR3, the full variable domain is GAGVSQSPSNKVTEKGKDVELRCDPISGHTALYWYRQSLGQGLEFLIYFQGNSAPDKSGLPSDRFSAERTGGSVSTLTIQRTQQEDSAVYLCASSLGPPGLAGANEQFFGPGTRLTVL.

This clonotype was seen at least ten times. This chain links TRBV6-1 with TRBJ2-3; D not resolved. The CDR3 length is 11 residues. Trimming pared 4 bases from V and 4 bases from J, leaving 3 bases between. Looked up from germline, CDR1 is MNHNS and CDR2 is SASEGT. CDR3 protein: CASSVPDTQYF. CDR3 nucleotides: TGTGCCAGCAGTGTCCCAGATACGCAGTATTTT.

The V and J genes are TRBV6-6 and TRBJ2-3; D is uncertain. Between the trimmed V and J ends, which lost 5 bases and 6 bases, there was a span of 12 bases. This CDR3 comprises 13 residues. Looked up from germline, CDR1 is MNHNY and CDR2 is SVGAGI (reference sequence). CDR3 region: CASSPNPADTQYF. DNA of the CDR3: TGTGCCAGCAGTCCCAATCCTGCGGATACGCAGTATTTT.

On this clonotype: One junction end does not reproduce the germline sequence, and a read error may be involved. V is TRBV12-3 or TRBV12-4 and J is TRBJ2-4; TRBD2 matches 10 bases. The CDR3 contains 15 residues. The CDR3 coding sequence is TGTGCCAGCAGTTTGCTAGCGGGAGCCAGAAACATTCAGTACTTC. Protein: CASSLLAGARNIQYF.

The chain employs TRBV5-1 and TRBJ2-1; 8 bases are shared with TRBD2. Germline CDR1 and CDR2: SGHRS and YFSETQ. The CDR3 has 15 amino acids. The V and J ends lost 4 bases and 6 bases, in that order; junction bases with no gene match: 9. For the CDR3, the DNA is TGCGCCAGCAGCCCCGGGACTAGGACCCCCAATGAGCAGTTCTTC. Translated, it gives CASSPGTRTPNEQFF. Drawing the rest from reference TRBV5-1 and TRBJ2-1, the complete variable domain is KAGVTQTPRYLIKTRGQQVTLSCSPISGHRSVSWYQQTPGQGLQFLFEYFSETQRNKGNFPGRFSGRQFSNSRSEMNVSTLELGDSALYLCASSPGTRTPNEQFFGPGTRLTVL.

The V call is TRBV25-1, the J call TRBJ1-2; D may be TRBD1 (5 bases). V lost 2 bases and J lost 7, with 11 bases in between. Looked up from germline, CDR1 is MGHDK and CDR2 is SYGVNS. This CDR3 has 13 residues. In DNA, the CDR3 is TGTGCCAGCAGTGAAATCGCTAGGGGTGGCTACACCTTC. As protein: CASSEIARGGYTF.

This clonotype was counted at least ten times. The germline gene is not matched at one end of the junction; a read error may be the cause. CDR3 coding DNA: TGCGCCAGCAGCCCACGGACAGGGTATGGCTACACCTTC. It encodes CASSPRTGYGYTF. The chain recombines TRBV11-2 with TRBJ1-2; TRBD1 matches 8 bases. The CDR3 totals 13 residues. Germline loops: CDR1 SGHAT, CDR2 FQNNGV.